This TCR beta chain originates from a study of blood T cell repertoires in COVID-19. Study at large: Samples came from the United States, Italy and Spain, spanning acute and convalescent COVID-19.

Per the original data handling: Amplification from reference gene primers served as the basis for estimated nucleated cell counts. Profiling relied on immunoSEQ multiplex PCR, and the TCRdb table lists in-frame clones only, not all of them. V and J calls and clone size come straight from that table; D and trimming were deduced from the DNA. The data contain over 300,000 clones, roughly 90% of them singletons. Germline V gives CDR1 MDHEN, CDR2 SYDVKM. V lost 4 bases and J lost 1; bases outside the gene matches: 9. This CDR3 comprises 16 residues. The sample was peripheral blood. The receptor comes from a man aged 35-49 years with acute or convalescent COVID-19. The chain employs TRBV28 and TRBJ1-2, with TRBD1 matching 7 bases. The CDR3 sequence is CASSSTGVYGNYGYTF. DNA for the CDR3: TGTGCCAGCAGTTCCACAGGGGTATACGGTAACTATGGCTACACCTTC.